This T cell receptor (beta chain) was profiled in a study of tumour-infiltrating T cells in Burkitt lymphoma. Study-wide background: All epidemiological Burkitt lymphoma subtypes were represented in the cohort. Survival, overall and progression-free, tracked with productive clonality. Findings and limits, study-wide: Many Burkitt lymphoma patients shared several public clonotypes.

In regard to this clone: Antigen unknown.

Sequencing used immunoSEQ multiplex PCR; TCRdb keeps in-frame clones, though not all of them. The data hold 45,000 to 60,000 clones, with approximately 31% observed a single time. Trimming shortened V by 5 bases and J by 4 bases, and 11 bases separated the two germline ends. CDR1 and CDR2 (germline): SGHTA, FQGNSA. This CDR3 is built from 13 residues. This sequence originates from a human donor with Burkitt lymphoma. This chain uses TRBV7-2 with TRBJ2-5; possible D gene TRBD2, 6 bases. Sequencing used tumor tissue. CDR3 DNA: TGTGCCAGCAGCCCCCGACTAGGAGAGACCCAGTACTTC. This gives the protein CASSPRLGETQYF.